This entry describes one T cell receptor (beta chain). Antigen: not known. CDR1 and CDR2 from the germline V gene are DFQATT and SNEGSKA (reference sequence). Deletions cut 3 bases from V and 4 bases from J, with 12 bases between. The CDR3 extends over 13 amino acids. The sample is drawn from a study of T-cell memory formation after mild COVID-19. Constant-segment primers were used for 5'RACE, and the resulting TCR alpha and TCR beta cDNA libraries carried sample barcodes and UMIs. TCRdb called the 5' RACE reads again in MiXCR, with one record for every CDR3 protein. Of around 340,000 distinct CDR3 sequences listed, 10% to 15% are singletons. Study-wide points: Prior to infection, memory already included some responding clones, suggesting cross-reactive memory joined. The authors did not confirm SARS-CoV-2 specificity of second-wave clones peaking day 37.

The sequence derives from a young man who had mild COVID-19 (a few samples of this study predate the infection). Cell type and time point are not known. The sequencing sample was made of PBMCs or a T cell subset sorted from them (not recorded which). V and J are TRBV20-1 and TRBJ1-2, with D hard to call. CDR3 DNA sequence: TGCAGTGCTAGGGACGGGGATAGCTATGGCTACACCTTC. Amino acids: CSARDGDSYGYTF.